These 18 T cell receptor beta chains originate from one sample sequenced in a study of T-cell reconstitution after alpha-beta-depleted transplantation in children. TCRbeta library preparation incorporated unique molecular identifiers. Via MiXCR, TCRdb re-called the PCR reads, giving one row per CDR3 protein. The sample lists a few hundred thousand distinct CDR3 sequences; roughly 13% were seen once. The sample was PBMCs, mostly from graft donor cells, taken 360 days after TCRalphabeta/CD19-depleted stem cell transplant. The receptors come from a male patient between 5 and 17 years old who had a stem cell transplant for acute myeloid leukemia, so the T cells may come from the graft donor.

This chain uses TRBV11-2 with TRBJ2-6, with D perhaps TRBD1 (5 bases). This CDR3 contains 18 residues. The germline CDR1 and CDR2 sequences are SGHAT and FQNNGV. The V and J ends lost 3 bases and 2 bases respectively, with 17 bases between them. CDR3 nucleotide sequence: TGTGCCAGCAGCTTGCTGGGGCGCGGAGTACCTGGGGCCAACGTCCTGACTTTC. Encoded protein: CASSLLGRGVPGANVLTF.

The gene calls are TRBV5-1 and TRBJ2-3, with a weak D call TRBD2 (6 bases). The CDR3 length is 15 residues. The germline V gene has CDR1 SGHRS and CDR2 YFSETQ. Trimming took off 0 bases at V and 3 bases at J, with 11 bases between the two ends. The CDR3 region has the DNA TGCGCCAGCAGCTTGGTCGGACTAAGGACAGATACGCAGTATTTT. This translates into CASSLVGLRTDTQYF.

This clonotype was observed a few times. The CDR3 sequence: CASSQVVAGAAYNEQFF. CDR3 coding DNA: TGTGCCAGCAGCCAAGTAGTGGCTGGAGCGGCCTACAATGAGCAGTTCTTC. This chain links TRBV4-2 with TRBJ2-1, with a weak D call TRBD2 (5 bases). Germline values: CDR1 LGHNA, CDR2 YNFKEQ. The V end was cut by 1 base, the J end by 2 bases, with 15 bases between. CDR3 size: 17 residues.

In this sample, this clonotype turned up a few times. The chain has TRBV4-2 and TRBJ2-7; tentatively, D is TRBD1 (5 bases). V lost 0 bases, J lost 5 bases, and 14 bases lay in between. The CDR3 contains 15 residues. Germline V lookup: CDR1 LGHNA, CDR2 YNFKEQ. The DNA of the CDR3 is TGTGCCAGCAGCCAAGAGGCAGGGTATTTGCACGAGCAGTACTTC. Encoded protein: CASSQEAGYLHEQYF.

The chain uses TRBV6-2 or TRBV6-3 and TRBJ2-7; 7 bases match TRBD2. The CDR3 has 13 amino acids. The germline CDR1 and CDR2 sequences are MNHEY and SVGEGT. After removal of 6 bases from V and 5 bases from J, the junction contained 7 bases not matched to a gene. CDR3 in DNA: TGTGCCAGCAGGAAGCACGCGGGGGACGAGCAGTACTTC. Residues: CASRKHAGDEQYF.

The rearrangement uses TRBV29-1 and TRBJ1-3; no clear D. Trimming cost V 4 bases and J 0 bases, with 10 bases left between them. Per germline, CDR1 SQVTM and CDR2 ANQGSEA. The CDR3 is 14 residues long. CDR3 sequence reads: CSVVPQSSGNTIYF. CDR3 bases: TGCAGCGTTGTCCCGCAGAGCTCTGGAAACACCATATATTTT.

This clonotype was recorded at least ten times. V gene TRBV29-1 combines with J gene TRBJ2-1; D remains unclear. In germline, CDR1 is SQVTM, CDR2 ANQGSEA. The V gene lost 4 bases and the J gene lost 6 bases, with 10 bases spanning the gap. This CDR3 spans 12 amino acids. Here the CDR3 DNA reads TGCAGCGTTGTTCCCGGAACCAATGAGCAGTTCTTC. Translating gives CSVVPGTNEQFF.

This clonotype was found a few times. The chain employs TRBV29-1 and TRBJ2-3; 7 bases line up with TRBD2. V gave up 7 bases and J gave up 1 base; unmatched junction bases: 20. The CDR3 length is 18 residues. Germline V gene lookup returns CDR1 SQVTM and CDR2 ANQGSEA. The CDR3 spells CSASLGGSRRGGTDTQYF. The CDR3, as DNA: TGCAGCGCCTCCCTGGGCGGGAGCCGTCGGGGGGGCACAGATACGCAGTATTTT.

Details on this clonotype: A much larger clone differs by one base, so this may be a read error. The CDR3 sequence: CASGLVLAQQFF. CDR3 DNA: TGTGCCAGCGGCTTGGTCTTAGCTCAGCAGTTCTTC. The chain recombines TRBV5-4 with TRBJ2-1; D unclear. The CDR3 loop spans 12 amino acids. From germline, CDR1 is SGHNT and CDR2 YYREEE (reference sequence).

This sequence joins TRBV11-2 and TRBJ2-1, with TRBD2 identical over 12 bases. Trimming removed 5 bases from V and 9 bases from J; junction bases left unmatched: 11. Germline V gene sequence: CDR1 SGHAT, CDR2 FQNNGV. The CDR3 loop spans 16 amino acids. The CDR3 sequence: CASSRLAGAAKGEQFF. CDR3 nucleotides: TGTGCCAGCAGCCGACTAGCGGGGGCGGCAAAGGGTGAGCAGTTCTTC.

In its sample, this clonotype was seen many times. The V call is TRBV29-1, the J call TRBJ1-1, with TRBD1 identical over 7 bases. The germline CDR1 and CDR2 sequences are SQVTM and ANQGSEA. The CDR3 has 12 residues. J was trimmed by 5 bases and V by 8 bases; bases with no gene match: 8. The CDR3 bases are TGCAGCTCCCGGGACAGTGGAACTGAAGCTTTCTTT. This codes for CSSRDSGTEAFF.

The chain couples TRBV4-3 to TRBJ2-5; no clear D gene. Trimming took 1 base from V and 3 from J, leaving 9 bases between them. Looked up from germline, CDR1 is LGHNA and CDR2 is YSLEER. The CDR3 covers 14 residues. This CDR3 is CASSQGGGEETQYF. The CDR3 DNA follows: TGCGCCAGCAGCCAAGGAGGCGGCGAAGAGACCCAGTACTTC.

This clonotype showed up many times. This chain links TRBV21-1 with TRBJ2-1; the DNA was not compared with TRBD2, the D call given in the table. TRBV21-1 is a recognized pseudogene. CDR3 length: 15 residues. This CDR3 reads CASRLGLAGGNEQFF. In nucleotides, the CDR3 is TGTGCCAGCAGGTTGGGACTAGCGGGAGGGAATGAGCAGTTCTTC.

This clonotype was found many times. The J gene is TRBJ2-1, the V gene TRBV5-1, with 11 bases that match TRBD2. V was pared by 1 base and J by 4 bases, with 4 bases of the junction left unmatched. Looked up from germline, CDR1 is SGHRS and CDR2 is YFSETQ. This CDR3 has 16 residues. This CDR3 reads CASSLLTSGNYNEQFF. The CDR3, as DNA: TGCGCCAGCAGCTTGTTGACTAGCGGGAATTACAATGAGCAGTTCTTC.

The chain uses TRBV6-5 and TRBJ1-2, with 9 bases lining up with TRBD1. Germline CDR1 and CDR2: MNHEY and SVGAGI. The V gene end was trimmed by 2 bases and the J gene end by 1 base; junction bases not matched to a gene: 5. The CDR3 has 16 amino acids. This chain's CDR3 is CASSYRGTGLNYGYTF. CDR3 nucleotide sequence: TGTGCCAGCAGTTACCGCGGGACAGGGCTTAACTATGGCTACACCTTC.

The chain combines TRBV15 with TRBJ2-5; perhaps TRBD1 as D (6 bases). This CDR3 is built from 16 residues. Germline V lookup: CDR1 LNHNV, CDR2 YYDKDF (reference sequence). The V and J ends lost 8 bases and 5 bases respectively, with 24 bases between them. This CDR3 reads CATAISATRGWETQYF. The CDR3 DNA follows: TGTGCCACCGCCATTTCGGCAACCAGGGGTTGGGAGACCCAGTACTTC.

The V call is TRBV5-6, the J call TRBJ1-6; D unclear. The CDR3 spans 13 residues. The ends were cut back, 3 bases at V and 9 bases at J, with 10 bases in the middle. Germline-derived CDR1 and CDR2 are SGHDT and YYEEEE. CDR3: CASSSLGSSPLHF. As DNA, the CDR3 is TGTGCCAGCAGCTCTCTGGGCAGTTCACCCCTCCACTTT.

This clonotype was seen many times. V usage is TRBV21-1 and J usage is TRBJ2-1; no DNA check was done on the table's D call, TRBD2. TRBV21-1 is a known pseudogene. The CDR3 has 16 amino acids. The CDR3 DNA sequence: TGTGCCAGCAGCAAAGTCTGGCAGGGACCCCCCGATGAGCAGTTCTTC. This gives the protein CASSKVWQGPPDEQFF.